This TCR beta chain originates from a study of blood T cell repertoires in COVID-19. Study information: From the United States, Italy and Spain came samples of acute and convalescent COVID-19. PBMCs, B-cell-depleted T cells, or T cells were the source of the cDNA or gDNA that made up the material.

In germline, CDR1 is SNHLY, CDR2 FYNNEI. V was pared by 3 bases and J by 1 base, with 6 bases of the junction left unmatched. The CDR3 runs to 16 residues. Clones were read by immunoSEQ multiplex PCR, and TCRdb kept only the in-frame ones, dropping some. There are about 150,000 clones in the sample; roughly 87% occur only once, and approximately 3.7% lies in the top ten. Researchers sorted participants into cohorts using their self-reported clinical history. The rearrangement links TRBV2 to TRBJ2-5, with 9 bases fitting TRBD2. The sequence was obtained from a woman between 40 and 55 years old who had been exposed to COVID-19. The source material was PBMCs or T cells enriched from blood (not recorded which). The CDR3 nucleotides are TGTGCCAGCAGTGAGCCTAGCGGGAAATTCCAAGAGACCCAGTACTTC. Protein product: CASSEPSGKFQETQYF.